The 12 T cell receptor beta chains below were found in one sample sequenced in a study of shared clonotypes between healthy human individuals. Profiled with immunoSEQ multiplex PCR; TCRdb holds only in-frame clones, not every one. The sample holds approximately 2,300,000 clones, about nine tenths seen once. Sample: naive CD4+ T cells from PBMCs. Subset specified: CD45RA+ positively selected. The source is a man between 18 and 35 years old in good health. Some clones in this sample may be carry-over from other donors' samples.

The V and J genes are TRBV29-1 and TRBJ1-2; TRBD1 might be the D (5 bases). Trimming removed 2 bases at V and 4 bases at J, with 17 bases between. Per the germline V gene, CDR1 is SQVTM and CDR2 is ANQGSEA. The CDR3 runs 15 residues. CDR3 nucleotides: TGCAGCGTTGAAAATAACTCCGGGACCCGCTATGGCTACACCTTC. Its protein is CSVENNSGTRYGYTF. Variable domain in full (rest from reference TRBV29-1 and TRBJ1-2): SAVISQKPSRDICQRGTSLTIQCQVDSQVTMMFWYRQQPGQSLTLIATANQGSEATYESGFVIDKFPISRPNLTFSTLTVSNMSPEDSSIYLCSVENNSGTRYGYTFGSGTRLTVV.

The chain couples TRBV9 to TRBJ1-2; D uncertain. V dropped 0 bases and J dropped 7 bases, with 10 bases sitting between them. CDR1 and CDR2 from the germline V gene are SGDLS and YYNGEE. CDR3 length: 13 residues. The CDR3 nucleotides read TGTGCCAGCAGCGTAGCCCCGCGAGGTGGCTACACCTTC. It encodes CASSVAPRGGYTF. Looking up the rest from reference TRBV9 and TRBJ1-2 gives the full variable domain: DSGVTQTPKHLITATGQRVTLRCSPRSGDLSVYWYQQSLDQGLQFLIQYYNGEERAKGNILERFSAQQFPDLHSELNLSSLELGDSALYFCASSVAPRGGYTFGSGTRLTVV.

The V call is TRBV29-1, the J call TRBJ1-6; a possible D gene is TRBD1 (5 bases). Trimming shortened V by 5 bases and J by 6 bases, and 8 bases separated the two germline ends. Germline CDR1 reads SQVTM; CDR2 reads ANQGSEA. CDR3 length: 12 amino acids. The CDR3: CSVRDSNSPLHF. DNA for the CDR3: TGCAGCGTTCGGGACTCTAATTCACCCCTCCACTTT. The full variable domain, its missing parts supplied by reference TRBV29-1 and TRBJ1-6, is SAVISQKPSRDICQRGTSLTIQCQVDSQVTMMFWYRQQPGQSLTLIATANQGSEATYESGFVIDKFPISRPNLTFSTLTVSNMSPEDSSIYLCSVRDSNSPLHFGNGTRLTVT.

This clone was detected a few times. The chain recombines TRBV18 with TRBJ1-5; TRBD1 might be the D (5 bases). The CDR3 runs 13 residues. Looked up from germline, CDR1 is KGHSH and CDR2 is LQKENI. Trimming cost V 10 bases and J 6 bases, with 16 bases left between them. This CDR3 reads CATTRAQGQPQHF. Written as DNA, the CDR3 is TGTGCCACCACGAGGGCGCAGGGTCAGCCCCAGCATTTT.

The chain couples TRBV5-1 to TRBJ2-7; possibly TRBD2 for D (6 bases). CDR3 size: 16 residues. V was clipped by 0 bases and J by 7 bases, with 20 bases between them. Germline CDR1 reads SGHRS; CDR2 reads YFSETQ. The CDR3, as DNA: TGCGCCAGCAGCTTGGGCCGGGAGAGGCCTACTTGGGAGCAGTACTTC. Amino acids: CASSLGRERPTWEQYF.

This clone occurred once. V is TRBV19 and J is TRBJ1-2, with TRBD1 identical over 8 bases. CDR3 length equals 16 residues. Losses at the gene ends were 1 base for V and 2 bases for J; bases not matched to a gene: 6. Germline-derived CDR1 and CDR2 are LNHDA and SQIVND (reference sequence). The CDR3 nucleotides read TGTGCCAGTAGTATAGTTGGGACAGGAGGGAACTATGGCTACACCTTC. Amino acid sequence: CASSIVGTGGNYGYTF.

This rearrangement joins TRBV5-4 to TRBJ2-3; 9 bases match TRBD2. J gave up 4 bases and V 2 bases, and 8 bases lay outside the gene matches. This CDR3 has 16 amino acids. Germline V lookup: CDR1 SGHNT, CDR2 YYREEE (reference sequence). The chain's CDR3 is CASSFPPSGVPDTQYF. CDR3 nucleotide sequence: TGTGCCAGCAGCTTTCCCCCTAGCGGGGTCCCAGATACGCAGTATTTT.

This clone appeared a few times. The genes are TRBV4-2 and TRBJ1-1; 7 bases align to TRBD1. The CDR3 spans 14 residues. Looked up from germline, CDR1 is LGHNA and CDR2 is YNFKEQ. After removal of 6 bases from V and 7 bases from J, the junction contained 11 bases not matched to a gene. This CDR3 reads CASRQTDRPNEAFF. CDR3 DNA: TGTGCCAGCAGGCAAACGGACAGGCCGAATGAAGCTTTCTTT.

The chain joins TRBV25-1 to TRBJ1-2; no definite D call. In germline, CDR1 is MGHDK, CDR2 SYGVNS. The CDR3 length is 13 residues. V was trimmed by 4 bases and J by 4 bases, leaving 10 bases between them. The CDR3 DNA sequence: TGTGCCAGCAGTGCACCAGCGAGCTATGGCTACACCTTC. Amino acid sequence: CASSAPASYGYTF.

The chain employs TRBV6-1 and TRBJ1-2, with D possibly being TRBD1 (5 bases). V lost 6 bases and J lost 3, with 11 bases in between. The CDR3 loop spans 13 amino acids. Looked up from germline, CDR1 is MNHNS and CDR2 is SASEGT. The DNA of the CDR3 is TGTGCCAGCAGCTCGACAGAGTACTATGGCTACACCTTC. It is translated as CASSSTEYYGYTF.

The CDR3 sequence is CASSDPGTRIYNEQFF. The DNA for the CDR3 is TGCGCCAGCAGTGACCCCGGGACTAGGATCTACAATGAGCAGTTCTTC. The chain recombines TRBV10-2 with TRBJ2-1, with 8 nucleotides matching TRBD2. Germline loops: CDR1 WSHSY, CDR2 SAAADI. The CDR3 length is 16 residues. The V segment lost 3 bases and the J segment 3 bases; nucleotides outside the gene matches: 7.

The chain employs TRBV28 and TRBJ2-5, with TRBD1 matching over 7 bases. Germline V gene data show CDR1 as MDHEN and CDR2 as SYDVKM. Trimming took 2 bases from V and 3 from J; bases not matched to a gene: 12. The CDR3 has 17 residues. The CDR3 loop reads CASSLSLGITGEETQYF. CDR3 coding DNA: TGTGCCAGCAGTTTAAGTCTCGGGATAACAGGGGAAGAGACCCAGTACTTC.